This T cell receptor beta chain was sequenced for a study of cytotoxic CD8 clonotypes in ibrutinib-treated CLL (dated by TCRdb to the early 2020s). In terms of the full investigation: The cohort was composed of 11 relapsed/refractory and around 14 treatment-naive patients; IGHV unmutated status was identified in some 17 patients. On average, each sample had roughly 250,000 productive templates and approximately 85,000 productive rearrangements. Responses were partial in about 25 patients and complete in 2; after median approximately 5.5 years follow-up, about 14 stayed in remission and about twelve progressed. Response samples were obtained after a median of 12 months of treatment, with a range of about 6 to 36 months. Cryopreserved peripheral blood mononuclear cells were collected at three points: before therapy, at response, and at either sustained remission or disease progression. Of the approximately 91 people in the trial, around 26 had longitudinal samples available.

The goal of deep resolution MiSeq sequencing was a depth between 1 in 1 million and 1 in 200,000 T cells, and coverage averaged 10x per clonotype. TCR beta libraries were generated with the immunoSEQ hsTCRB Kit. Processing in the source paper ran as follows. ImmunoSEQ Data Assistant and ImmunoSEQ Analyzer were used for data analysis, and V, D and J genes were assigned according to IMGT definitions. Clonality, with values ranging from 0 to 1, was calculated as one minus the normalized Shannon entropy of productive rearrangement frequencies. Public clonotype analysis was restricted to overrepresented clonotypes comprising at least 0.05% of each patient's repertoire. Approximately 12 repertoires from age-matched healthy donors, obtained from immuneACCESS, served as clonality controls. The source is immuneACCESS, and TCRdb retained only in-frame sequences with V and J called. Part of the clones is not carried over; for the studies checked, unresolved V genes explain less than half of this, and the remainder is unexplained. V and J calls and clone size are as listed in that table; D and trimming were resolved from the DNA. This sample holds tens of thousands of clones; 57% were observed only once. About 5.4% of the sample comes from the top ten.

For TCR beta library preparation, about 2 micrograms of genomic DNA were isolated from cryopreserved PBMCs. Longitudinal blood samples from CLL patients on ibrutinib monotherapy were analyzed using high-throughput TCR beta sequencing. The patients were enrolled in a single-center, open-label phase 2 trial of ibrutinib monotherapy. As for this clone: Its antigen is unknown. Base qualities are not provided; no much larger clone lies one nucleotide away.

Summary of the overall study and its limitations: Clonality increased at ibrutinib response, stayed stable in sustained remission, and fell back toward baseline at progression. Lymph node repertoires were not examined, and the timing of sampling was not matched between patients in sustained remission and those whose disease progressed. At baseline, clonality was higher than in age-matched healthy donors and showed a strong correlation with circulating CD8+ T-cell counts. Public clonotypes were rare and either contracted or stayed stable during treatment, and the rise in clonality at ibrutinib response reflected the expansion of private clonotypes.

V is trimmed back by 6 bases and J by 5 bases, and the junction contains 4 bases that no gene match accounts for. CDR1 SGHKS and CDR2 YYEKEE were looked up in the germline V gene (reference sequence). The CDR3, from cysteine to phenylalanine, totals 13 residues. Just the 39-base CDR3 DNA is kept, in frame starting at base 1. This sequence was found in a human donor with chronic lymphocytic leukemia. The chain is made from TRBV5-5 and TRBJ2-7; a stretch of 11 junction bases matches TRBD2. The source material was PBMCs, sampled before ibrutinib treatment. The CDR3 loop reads CASKTSGSHEQYF. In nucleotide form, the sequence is TGTGCCAGCAAAACTAGCGGGAGCCACGAGCAGTACTTC.